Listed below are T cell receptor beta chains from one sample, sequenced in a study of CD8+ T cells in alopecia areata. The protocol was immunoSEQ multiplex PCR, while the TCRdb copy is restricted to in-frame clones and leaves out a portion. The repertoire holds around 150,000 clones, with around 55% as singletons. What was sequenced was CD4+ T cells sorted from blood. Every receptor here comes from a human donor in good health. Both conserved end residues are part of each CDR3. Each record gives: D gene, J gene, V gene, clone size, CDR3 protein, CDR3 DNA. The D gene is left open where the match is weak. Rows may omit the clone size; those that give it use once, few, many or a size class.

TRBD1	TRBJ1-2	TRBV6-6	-	CASSPGQGYYGYTF	TGTGCCAGCAGTCCGGGACAGGGGTACTATGGCTACACCTTC
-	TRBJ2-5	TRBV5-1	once	CASSFYQETQYF	TGCGCCAGCAGCTTCTACCAAGAGACCCAGTACTTC
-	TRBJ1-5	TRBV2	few	CASRRDSNQPQHF	TGTGCCAGCAGGAGGGATAGCAATCAGCCCCAGCATTTT
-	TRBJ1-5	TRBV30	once	CAWSGGEAHQPQHF	TGTGCCTGGAGTGGAGGGGAAGCTCATCAGCCCCAGCATTTT
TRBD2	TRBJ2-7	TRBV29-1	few	CSVATSGRFYEQYF	TGCAGCGTAGCCACTAGCGGGAGATTCTACGAGCAGTACTTC
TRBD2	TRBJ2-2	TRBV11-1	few	CASTPRLAGEVGELFF	TGTGCCAGCACCCCAAGACTAGCGGGAGAAGTCGGGGAGCTGTTTTTT
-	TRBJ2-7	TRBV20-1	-	CSARVMYEQYF	TGCAGTGCTAGGGTCATGTACGAGCAGTACTTC
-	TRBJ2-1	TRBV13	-	CASSLFRLAQGRFF	TGTGCCAGCAGCTTATTCCGATTGGCCCAGGGACGGTTCTTC
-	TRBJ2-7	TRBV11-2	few	CASGSSYEQYF	TGTGCCAGCGGGAGTTCCTACGAGCAGTACTTC
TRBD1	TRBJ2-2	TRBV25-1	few	CASSDGTGATGELFF	TGTGCCAGCAGTGATGGGACAGGGGCAACCGGGGAGCTGTTTTTT
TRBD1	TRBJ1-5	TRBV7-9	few	CASSLGGGYAQPQHF	TGTGCCAGCAGCTTAGGAGGGGGCTACGCTCAGCCCCAGCATTTT
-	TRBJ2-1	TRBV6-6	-	CASSYSAERNEQFF	TGTGCCAGCAGTTACTCAGCGGAGCGCAATGAGCAGTTCTTC
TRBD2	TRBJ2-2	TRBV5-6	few	CASSPWLAGLTGELFF	TGTGCCAGCAGCCCCTGGCTAGCGGGGTTGACCGGGGAGCTGTTTTTT
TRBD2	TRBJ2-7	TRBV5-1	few	CASSTGTHSGRVYEQYF	TGCGCCAGCAGTACCGGGACACACAGCGGGAGGGTCTACGAGCAGTACTTC
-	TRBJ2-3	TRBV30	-	CACPLGLDTQYF	TGTGCCTGTCCTTTGGGATTGGATACGCAGTATTTT
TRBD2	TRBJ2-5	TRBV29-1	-	CSAPTSGRGETQYF	TGCAGCGCCCCCACTAGCGGGAGGGGAGAGACCCAGTACTTC
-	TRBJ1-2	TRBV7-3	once	CASSPVGGDLYGYTF	TGTGCCAGCAGCCCGGTGGGGGGGGATCTTTATGGCTACACCTTC
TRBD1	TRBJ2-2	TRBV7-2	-	CASSPRQGLTTGELFF	TGTGCCAGCAGCCCGAGACAGGGTTTGACCACCGGGGAGCTGTTTTTT
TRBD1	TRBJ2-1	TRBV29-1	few	CSGQGTLNNEQFF	TGCAGCGGACAGGGGACCCTAAACAATGAGCAGTTCTTC
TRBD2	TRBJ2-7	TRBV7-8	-	CASSLTSGRAWDEQYF	TGTGCCAGCAGCTTGACTAGCGGGAGGGCCTGGGACGAGCAGTACTTC
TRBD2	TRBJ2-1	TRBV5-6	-	CASSKLAGTLNEQFF	TGTGCCAGCAGCAAATTAGCGGGTACCCTCAATGAGCAGTTCTTC
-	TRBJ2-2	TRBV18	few	CASSLKTGELFF	TGTGCCAGCTCGCTTAAGACCGGGGAGCTGTTTTTT
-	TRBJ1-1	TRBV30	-	CAWKSQKNTEAFF	TGTGCCTGGAAGTCGCAGAAGAACACTGAAGCTTTCTTT
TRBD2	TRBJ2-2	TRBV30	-	CAWSGGTSGETGELFF	TGTGCCTGGAGTGGGGGGACTAGCGGGGAAACCGGGGAGCTGTTTTTT
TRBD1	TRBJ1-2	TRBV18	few	CASSPTPGTGNGYTF	TGTGCCAGCTCACCCACTCCCGGGACAGGGAATGGCTACACCTTC
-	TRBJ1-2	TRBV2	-	CASIGGQSSFAYGYTF	TGTGCCAGCATCGGAGGACAGAGCTCCTTCGCCTATGGCTACACCTTC
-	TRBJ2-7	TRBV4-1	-	CASSQDPQLGFQYF	TGCGCCAGCAGCCAAGATCCCCAACTTGGTTTTCAGTACTTC
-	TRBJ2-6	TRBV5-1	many	CASSLSLAAGANVLTF	TGCGCCAGCAGCTTGTCCCTCGCGGCTGGGGCCAACGTCCTGACTTTC
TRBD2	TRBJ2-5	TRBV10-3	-	CAIRLAGEETQYF	TGTGCCATCAGACTAGCGGGGGAAGAGACCCAGTACTTC
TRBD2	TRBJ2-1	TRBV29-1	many	CSVVGLAGDEQFF	TGCAGCGTTGTAGGACTAGCGGGAGATGAGCAGTTCTTC
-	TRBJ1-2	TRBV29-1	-	CSVERVLRDGYTF	TGCAGCGTTGAACGGGTCCTCAGAGATGGCTACACCTTC
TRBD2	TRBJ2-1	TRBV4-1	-	CASSQTRTSGSRNEQFF	TGCGCCAGCAGCCAAACTAGGACTAGCGGGAGCCGCAATGAGCAGTTCTTC
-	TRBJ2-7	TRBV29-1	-	CSVGLRSSGLGEQYF	TGCAGCGTTGGCCTTAGAAGTAGCGGCCTGGGAGAGCAGTACTTC
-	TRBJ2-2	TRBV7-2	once	CASSRLWELFF	TGTGCCAGCAGCCGCCTCTGGGAGCTGTTTTTT
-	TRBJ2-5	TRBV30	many	CAWMLDDWETQYF	TGTGCCTGGATGTTAGACGATTGGGAGACCCAGTACTTC
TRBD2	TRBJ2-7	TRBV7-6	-	CASSPRTSGRSYEQYF	TGTGCCAGCAGCCCTAGGACTAGCGGGAGATCCTACGAGCAGTACTTC
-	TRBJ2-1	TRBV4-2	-	CASSQEGGGYNEQFF	TGTGCCAGCAGCCAAGAAGGCGGAGGATACAATGAGCAGTTCTTC
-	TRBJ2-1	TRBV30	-	CAWSLGTTYEQFF	TGTGCCTGGAGTCTGGGCACTACGTATGAGCAGTTCTTC
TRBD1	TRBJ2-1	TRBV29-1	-	CSVEPTGYEQFF	TGCAGCGTTGAGCCGACAGGGTATGAGCAGTTCTTC
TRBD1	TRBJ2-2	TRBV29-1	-	CSVGQGRSGELFF	TGCAGCGTTGGACAGGGGCGGAGTGGGGAGCTGTTTTTT
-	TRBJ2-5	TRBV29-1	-	CSVVSNGETQYF	TGCAGCGTTGTATCCAATGGGGAGACCCAGTACTTC
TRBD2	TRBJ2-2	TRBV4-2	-	CASSQGTSGTTGELFF	TGTGCCAGCAGCCAAGGGACTAGCGGGACGACCGGGGAGCTGTTTTTT
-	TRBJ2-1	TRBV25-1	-	CASSEYSARYSEQFF	TGTGCCAGCAGTGAATACTCCGCCCGATACAGCGAGCAGTTCTTC
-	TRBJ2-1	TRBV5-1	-	CASSLQGGYNEQFF	TGCGCCAGCAGCCTCCAGGGCGGTTACAATGAGCAGTTCTTC
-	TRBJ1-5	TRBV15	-	CATSRDPRGDQPQHF	TGTGCCACCAGCAGAGATCCCCGCGGGGATCAGCCCCAGCATTTT
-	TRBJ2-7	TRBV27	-	CASSSRGYEQYF	TGTGCCAGCAGTTCCAGGGGTTACGAGCAGTACTTC
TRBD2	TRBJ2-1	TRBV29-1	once	CSVEKGLAEQFF	TGCAGCGTTGAAAAGGGACTAGCCGAGCAGTTCTTC
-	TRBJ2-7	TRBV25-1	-	CASTKDEHEQYF	TGTGCCAGCACCAAAGACGAACACGAGCAGTACTTC
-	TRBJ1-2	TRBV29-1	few	CSVGDMNYGYTF	TGCAGCGTGGGGGACATGAACTATGGCTACACCTTC
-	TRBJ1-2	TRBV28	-	CADWVNNYGYTF	TGTGCCGATTGGGTTAATAACTATGGCTACACCTTC
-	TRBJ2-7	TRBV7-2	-	CASSLVDRASYEQYF	TGTGCCAGCAGCTTAGTGGATAGGGCCTCCTACGAGCAGTACTTC
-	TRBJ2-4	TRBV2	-	CASITGRGMENIQYF	TGTGCCAGCATAACAGGGCGGGGGATGGAAAACATTCAGTACTTC
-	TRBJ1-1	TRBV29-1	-	CSAALDTEAFF	TGCAGCGCTGCCTTGGACACTGAAGCTTTCTTT